This is a list of T cell receptor beta chains from one sample in a study of shared clonotypes between healthy human individuals. The method was immunoSEQ multiplex PCR; TCRdb's version includes in-frame clones alone and lacks a portion of them. The sample carries more than 450,000 clones, more than 65% recorded once. The sample taken for sequencing was PBMCs. The receptors stem from a woman aged 40 to 50 in good health. Some clones in this sample may be carry-over from other donors' samples. CDR3s include the opening cysteine and the closing phenylalanine or tryptophan. D genes are given only for firm matches. Not every row has a clone size; where given, it reads once, few, many or a size class.

abundance	d_gene	j_gene	v_gene	CDR3aa	CDR3nt
.	TRBD2	TRBJ2-3	TRBV27	CASSPGAGGSTDTQYF	TGTGCCAGCAGTCCGGGAGCGGGAGGGTCCACAGATACGCAGTATTTT
.	.	TRBJ1-3	TRBV6-1	CASKLGLRSGNTIYF	TGTGCCAGCAAGTTGGGATTGCGCTCTGGAAACACCATATATTTT
.	.	TRBJ1-3	TRBV6-1	CASRPIWGFGNTIYF	TGTGCCAGCAGACCCATATGGGGTTTTGGAAACACCATATATTTT
.	TRBD2	TRBJ2-1	TRBV5-1	CASSSGLAGVDEQFF	TGCGCCAGCAGCTCGGGACTAGCGGGAGTAGATGAGCAGTTCTTC
.	.	TRBJ1-2	TRBV7-2	CASSLDRNDGYTF	TGTGCCAGCAGCTTAGACAGGAACGATGGCTACACCTTC
.	TRBD2	TRBJ2-2	TRBV14	CASSQVASGRFGGELFF	TGTGCCAGCAGCCAAGTGGCTAGCGGGAGATTCGGCGGGGAGCTGTTTTTT
.	.	TRBJ2-1	TRBV11-2	CASSLWLSYNEQFF	TGTGCCAGCAGCTTGTGGCTGTCGTACAATGAGCAGTTCTTC
few	TRBD1	TRBJ2-1	TRBV5-5	CASSLGQVPGSEQFF	TGTGCCAGCAGTTTAGGACAGGTCCCTGGGAGTGAGCAGTTCTTC
.	TRBD1	TRBJ1-4	TRBV9	CASSAGTGGNVGEKLFF	TGTGCCAGCAGCGCCGGGACAGGGGGTAACGTCGGAGAAAAACTGTTTTTT
once	TRBD1	TRBJ1-5	TRBV18	CASSPGQTSNQPQHF	TGTGCCAGCTCACCGGGACAGACTAGCAATCAGCCCCAGCATTTT
.	.	TRBJ2-5	TRBV7-2	CASSFNREETQYF	TGTGCCAGCAGCTTTAACAGGGAAGAGACCCAGTACTTC
.	TRBD2	TRBJ2-1	TRBV5-1	CASSSGLAGGLEQFF	TGCGCCAGCAGCTCCGGACTAGCGGGAGGACTTGAGCAGTTCTTC
.	TRBD2	TRBJ2-1	TRBV7-7	CASSPGLAWDNEQFF	TGTGCTAGCAGCCCCGGACTAGCGTGGGACAATGAGCAGTTCTTC
.	TRBD2	TRBJ2-5	TRBV4-1	CASSPGTSGRYQETQYF	TGCGCCAGCAGCCCTGGGACTAGCGGGAGGTACCAAGAGACCCAGTACTTC
.	TRBD2	TRBJ2-7	TRBV7-8	CASSGLADYEQYF	TGTGCCAGCAGCGGACTAGCGGATTACGAGCAGTACTTC
.	.	TRBJ2-5	TRBV2	CASSLEAVQETQYF	TGTGCCAGCAGCTTGGAAGCGGTACAAGAGACCCAGTACTTC
few	.	TRBJ1-1	TRBV4-2	CASSQDTGAGGEAFF	TGTGCCAGCAGCCAAGATACCGGGGCTGGCGGAGAAGCTTTCTTT
.	.	TRBJ2-7	TRBV7-9	CASSFRGSYEQYF	TGTGCCAGCAGCTTTAGGGGGTCCTACGAGCAGTACTTC
.	.	TRBJ2-1	TRBV28	CASSLAGLSYNEQFF	TGTGCCAGCAGTTTAGCGGGGCTCTCCTACAATGAGCAGTTCTTC
.	.	TRBJ2-1	TRBV6-5	CASSSSWNEQFF	TGTGCCAGCAGTTCTTCATGGAATGAGCAGTTCTTC
.	.	TRBJ2-1	TRBV27	CASKGSWGKSYNEQFF	TGTGCCAGCAAGGGGAGTTGGGGGAAATCCTACAATGAGCAGTTCTTC
.	.	TRBJ1-1	TRBV9	CASSQGSKNTEAFF	TGTGCCAGCAGCCAAGGTAGTAAGAACACTGAAGCTTTCTTT
.	.	TRBJ2-5	TRBV2	CASSGLDQETQYF	TGTGCCAGCAGTGGACTGGATCAAGAGACCCAGTACTTC
once	.	TRBJ2-5	TRBV9	CASSVGGSETQYF	TGTGCCAGCAGCGTAGGCGGGTCTGAGACCCAGTACTTC
once	TRBD2	TRBJ2-7	TRBV5-4	CASSTRLAGSYEQYF	TGTGCCAGCAGCACCAGACTAGCGGGCTCCTACGAGCAGTACTTC
.	.	TRBJ1-1	TRBV19	CASSILPGPGITEAFF	TGTGCCAGTAGTATATTGCCAGGGCCAGGGATCACTGAAGCTTTCTTT
.	.	TRBJ1-1	TRBV28	CASRTDLNTEAFF	TGTGCCAGCAGGACGGATCTGAACACTGAAGCTTTCTTT
.	.	TRBJ2-5	TRBV29-1	CSVERGRETATQYF	TGCAGCGTTGAGAGGGGGAGGGAAACGGCGACCCAGTACTTC
few	.	TRBJ1-1	TRBV21-1	CASSQRDRGAFF	TGTGCCAGCAGCCAACGGGACAGGGGGGCTTTCTTT
.	.	TRBJ1-6	TRBV10-3	CAISRGVYNSPLHF	TGTGCCATTTCACGGGGAGTCTATAATTCACCCCTCCACTTT
.	.	TRBJ1-2	TRBV6-5	CASSSNSDRPYGYTF	TGTGCCAGCAGTTCGAACTCAGACAGACCCTATGGCTACACCTTC
.	.	TRBJ2-7	TRBV2	CASTQGNYEQYF	TGTGCCAGCACCCAGGGGAACTACGAGCAGTACTTC
.	.	TRBJ2-7	TRBV28	CASTRGGNGYYEQYF	TGTGCCAGCACACGAGGGGGAAATGGTTACTACGAGCAGTACTTC
.	TRBD2	TRBJ2-7	TRBV19	CASSIRAGAYEQYF	TGTGCCAGTAGTATTCGGGCGGGAGCCTACGAGCAGTACTTC
.	TRBD1	TRBJ1-1	TRBV30	CAWSVSRQGNTEAFF	TGTGCCTGGAGTGTAAGCCGACAGGGGAACACTGAAGCTTTCTTT
.	TRBD2	TRBJ2-3	TRBV10-2	CASERVAGSTDTQYF	TGCGCCAGCGAGAGGGTAGCGGGGAGCACAGATACGCAGTATTTT
.	TRBD1	TRBJ2-5	TRBV19	CASSARDRRMGTQYF	TGTGCCAGTAGTGCTCGGGACAGAAGGATGGGGACCCAGTACTTC
.	.	TRBJ1-3	TRBV5-8	CASSSRLSGNTIYF	TGTGCCAGCAGCTCCCGCCTCTCTGGAAACACCATATATTTT
.	TRBD1	TRBJ2-7	TRBV7-2	CASSPGQTGHEQYF	TGTGCCAGCAGCCCGGGACAGACCGGTCACGAGCAGTACTTC
once	TRBD1	TRBJ2-5	TRBV6-5	CASSSRGPETQYF	TGTGCCAGCAGTTCCAGGGGGCCGGAGACCCAGTACTTC
.	.	TRBJ2-2	TRBV19	CASSGTANTGELFF	TGTGCCAGTAGTGGGACTGCAAACACCGGGGAGCTGTTTTTT
.	.	TRBJ1-1	TRBV7-2	CASSSTVDTEAFF	TGTGCCAGCAGCTCGACAGTAGACACTGAAGCTTTCTTT
few	.	TRBJ1-1	TRBV30	CAWSNLMGGMGEAFF	TGTGCCTGGAGTAACCTAATGGGGGGCATGGGTGAAGCTTTCTTT
.	.	TRBJ2-7	TRBV15	CATSRDGYEQYF	TGTGCCACCAGCAGAGATGGATACGAGCAGTACTTC
few	.	TRBJ2-5	TRBV30	CAWSEGGSQETQYF	TGTGCCTGGAGTGAAGGAGGCAGTCAAGAGACCCAGTACTTC
.	.	TRBJ1-1	TRBV7-2	CASSLYTEAFF	TGTGCCAGCAGCCTGTATACTGAAGCTTTCTTT
.	.	TRBJ1-3	TRBV5-1	CASSLAGRGNTIYF	TGCGCCAGCAGCTTGGCAGGGAGAGGAAACACCATATATTTT
.	TRBD1	TRBJ2-1	TRBV5-8	CASPAGQGFNEQFF	TGTGCCAGCCCGGCGGGACAGGGGTTCAATGAGCAGTTCTTC
.	.	TRBJ2-1	TRBV7-9	CASSPPGASVEQFF	TGTGCCAGCAGCCCCCCAGGGGCTTCTGTTGAGCAGTTCTTC
.	.	TRBJ1-2	TRBV28	CASGLRTVGYTF	TGTGCCAGCGGACTTAGGACGGTTGGCTACACCTTC
.	TRBD1	TRBJ1-6	TRBV6-5	CASSLRRQGDSPLHF	TGTGCCAGCAGTCTCCGCCGACAGGGGGATTCACCCCTCCACTTT
.	TRBD1	TRBJ2-1	TRBV19	CASSMGGTGSYNEQFF	TGTGCCAGTAGTATGGGTGGGACAGGCTCCTACAATGAGCAGTTCTTC
.	.	TRBJ2-7	TRBV19	CASSSRTAAGEQYF	TGTGCCAGTAGTTCGAGGACCGCGGCGGGGGAGCAGTACTTC
.	.	TRBJ2-1	TRBV6-1	CASSEAPEPYNEQFF	TGTGCCAGCAGTGAAGCCCCGGAGCCCTACAATGAGCAGTTCTTC
.	TRBD2	TRBJ2-2	TRBV28	CASSLWSSGRAGELFF	TGTGCCAGCAGTTTATGGTCTAGCGGTCGGGCCGGGGAGCTGTTTTTT
once	TRBD2	TRBJ2-2	TRBV7-8	CASSSLSGLAGGELFF	TGTGCCAGCAGCTCCCTATCCGGACTAGCGGGCGGGGAGCTGTTTTTT
.	.	TRBJ1-5	TRBV28	CASSLVYYSNQPQHF	TGTGCCAGCAGTTTAGTCTACTATAGCAATCAGCCCCAGCATTTT
.	.	TRBJ2-1	TRBV15	CATSRASANGEQFF	TGTGCCACCAGCAGAGCGTCGGCAAATGGTGAGCAGTTCTTC
.	.	TRBJ2-3	TRBV2	CASSERWSGHTDTQYF	TGTGCCAGCAGTGAAAGGTGGTCTGGGCACACAGATACGCAGTATTTT